The clone carrying this TCR beta chain has more than one count but fewer than ten. Its target is unknown. This sample was taken from a study of T cells in Graves' hyperthyroidism and ophthalmopathy. The CDR3 contains 15 residues. V gave up 6 bases and J gave up 8 bases; unmatched junction bases: 16. Germline V gene lookup returns CDR1 SQVTM and CDR2 ANQGSEA. Amplified TCR beta CDR3 regions derived from RNA transcripts. RT-PCR in the first round (using the HTBI primer set) targeted the TCR CDR3. TCRdb called the multiplex PCR reads again in MiXCR, with one record for every CDR3 protein. The table lists 500,000 to 750,000 distinct CDR3 sequences, around 14% of them singletons. Study results and caveats: Most clonotypes expanded in the thyroid (above 0.001) were also present in blood.

With duration under 3 months, ophthalmopathy was active: Clinical Activity Score at least 3, NOSPECS at least 4. This TCR came from a woman under 30 with Graves' ophthalmopathy. This sequence joins TRBV29-1 and TRBJ1-2; 9 bases are a match to TRBD1. Sequenced sample: blood. The CDR3 protein is CSVEGFGTGSSGYTF. The DNA of the CDR3 is TGCAGCGTAGAGGGATTCGGGACAGGGTCGAGCGGCTACACCTTC.